One and the same sample provided the 21 T cell receptor beta chains below, sequenced in a study of beta chain features in type 1 diabetes. As every portion of the isolated RNA was reverse transcribed, the sequencing read expressed TCRB transcripts. Some clones are missing from TCRdb's copy, which holds only in-frame ones; the method was immunoSEQ multiplex PCR. The sample has about 620,000 clones, around 15% seen once. Sequencing was performed on naive CD4+ T cells from blood. The receptor set was obtained from a man between 18 and 29 years old in good health.

This clone was seen more than once but under ten times. The V gene is TRBV28, the J gene TRBJ1-2; D is perhaps TRBD1 (6 bases). The CDR3 totals 20 residues. Looked up from germline, CDR1 is MDHEN and CDR2 is SYDVKM. Deletions cut 1 base from V and 0 bases from J, with 24 bases between. As DNA, the CDR3 is TGTGCCAGCAGTTTATCGCCCGAATTTCAGGGGTTGGAAGCTAACTATGGCTACACCTTC. Its translation: CASSLSPEFQGLEANYGYTF.

This clone was seen a handful of times. The gene calls are TRBV4-3 and TRBJ1-6, with D unresolved. Per germline, CDR1 LGHNA and CDR2 YSLEER. Trimming shortened V by 4 bases and J by 5 bases, and 12 bases separated the two germline ends. The CDR3 is made up of 15 amino acids. The CDR3 loop is CASSPREGNNSPLHF. CDR3 nucleotide sequence: TGCGCCAGCAGCCCACGGGAGGGTAATAATTCACCCCTCCACTTT.

Only a few counts were recorded for this clone. The gene calls are TRBV2 and TRBJ2-5, with 7 bases fitting TRBD1. The CDR3 consists of 15 residues. V was clipped by 4 bases and J by 5 bases; unmatched bases: 10. CDR1 is SNHLY and CDR2 is FYNNEI in the germline V gene. The CDR3 loop reads CASSGQGTGSETQYF. The CDR3 region has the DNA TGTGCCAGCAGTGGACAGGGAACGGGCAGCGAGACCCAGTACTTC.

The rearrangement joins TRBV6-1 to TRBJ1-2, with 9 bases that match TRBD1. V trimming: 6 bases; J trimming: 7 bases; junction bases outside the gene matches: 9. The CDR3 is made up of 14 amino acids. Looked up from germline, CDR1 is MNHNS and CDR2 is SASEGT. The CDR3 nucleotides are TGTGCCAGCAGGGGCACAGGGGGCGCGGGTGGCTACACCTTC. Its translation: CASRGTGGAGGYTF.

The chain combines TRBV7-9 with TRBJ2-2; 12 bases are shared with TRBD2. Germline assignment: CDR1 SEHNR and CDR2 FQNEAQ (reference sequence). J lost 7 bases, V lost 5 bases, and 8 bases had no gene match. CDR3 length: 16 residues. This CDR3 reads CASSPRPGLAGGELFF. CDR3 in DNA: TGTGCCAGCAGCCCACGCCCGGGACTAGCGGGCGGGGAGCTGTTTTTT.

Worth noting for this clone: Other DNA sequences in this sample translate to the same CDR3. This chain uses TRBV27 with TRBJ1-5; 7 bases map to TRBD1. The CDR3 contains 14 residues. Trimming at V came to 3 bases and at J to 6 bases, leaving 5 bases not matched to a gene. The germline V gene encodes CDR1 MNHEY and CDR2 SMNVEV (reference sequence). The CDR3 DNA reads TGTGCCAGCAGTTTGCAGGGGGGAGGTCAGCCCCAGCATTTT. This gives the protein CASSLQGGGQPQHF.

This clone was counted a few times. This sequence joins TRBV4-2 and TRBJ1-1, with 8 bases fitting TRBD1. Germline lookup yields CDR1 LGHNA and CDR2 YNFKEQ. The CDR3 loop spans 16 amino acids. V gave up 4 bases and J gave up 0 bases; unmatched junction bases: 7. In DNA, the CDR3 is TGTGCCAGCAGCCTGGTAGCGGACAGGGTGAACACTGAAGCTTTCTTT. Amino acids: CASSLVADRVNTEAFF.

The V gene is TRBV30, the J gene TRBJ2-3; D ambiguous. The germline V gene has CDR1 GTSNPN and CDR2 SVGIG (reference sequence). The V gene lost 5 bases and the J gene lost 8 bases, with 14 bases spanning the gap. This CDR3 has 12 amino acids. The CDR3 here is CAWSNTPGTQYF. The CDR3 DNA sequence: TGTGCCTGGTCTAATACGCCGGGTACGCAGTATTTT.

The chain is built from TRBV7-8 and TRBJ2-2; tentatively, D is TRBD2 (6 bases). The CDR3 runs 16 residues. Germline V gene data show CDR1 as SGHVS and CDR2 as FQNEAQ. Deletions cut 1 base from V and 4 bases from J, with 13 bases between. This chain's CDR3 is CASSLGGGIATGELFF. The CDR3 nucleotides are TGTGCCAGCAGCTTAGGGGGCGGGATAGCCACCGGGGAGCTGTTTTTT.

The genes are TRBV7-2 and TRBJ2-3, with TRBD1 matching 7 bases. The CDR3 has 13 residues. The V and J ends lost 8 bases and 5 bases, in that order; junction bases with no gene match: 7. Germline CDR1 is SGHTA and CDR2 is FQGNSA. The CDR3 nucleotides read TGTGCCAGCCGCGAGGGGGCGGGAGATACGCAGTATTTT. This gives the protein CASREGAGDTQYF.

This clone has more than one count but fewer than ten. The CDR3 DNA reads TGCAGCACCGGACTAGCGGGAGGGCCGGAGACCCAGTACTTC. Protein sequence: CSTGLAGGPETQYF. The chain is built from TRBV29-1 and TRBJ2-5, with 15 bases fitting TRBD2. CDR1 and CDR2 from the germline V gene are SQVTM and ANQGSEA. V was clipped by 8 bases and J by 5 bases; unmatched bases: 6. CDR3 length: 14 residues.

This clone was recorded a few times. This chain links TRBV7-9 with TRBJ1-1; D is unresolved. V lost 5 bases and J lost 1, with 14 bases in between. Germline V gene lookup returns CDR1 SEHNR and CDR2 FQNEAQ (reference sequence). The CDR3 totals 15 residues. The CDR3 loop is CASSANSDRNTEAFF. CDR3 DNA: TGTGCCAGCAGCGCTAACAGCGATAGGAACACTGAAGCTTTCTTT.

This clone was counted ten times or more. This chain joins TRBV7-8 and TRBJ2-3; no firm D call. Germline V gene sequence: CDR1 SGHVS, CDR2 FQNEAQ. The CDR3 runs to 13 residues. The germline V and J ends were trimmed by 8 bases and 6 bases, with 15 bases remaining between them. This CDR3 is CASRRAPKDTQYF. For the CDR3, the DNA is TGTGCCAGCCGACGGGCTCCAAAGGATACGCAGTATTTT.

The chain couples TRBV19 to TRBJ1-2, with D possibly being TRBD1 (5 bases). The germline V gene has CDR1 LNHDA and CDR2 SQIVND (reference sequence). The CDR3 extends over 15 amino acids. Trimming removed 5 bases from V and 4 bases from J, with 17 bases in between. The CDR3 is CASSGSTGLTYGYTF. The CDR3 bases are TGTGCCAGTAGTGGGAGTACGGGACTGACCTATGGCTACACCTTC.

This clone has only a few counts. The chain joins TRBV20-1 to TRBJ2-5; D may be TRBD1 (6 bases). Trimming took 8 bases from V and 11 from J, leaving 15 bases between them. Germline lookup yields CDR1 DFQATT and CDR2 SNEGSKA (reference sequence). The CDR3 consists of 10 residues. CDR3 loop: CSTPLGAQYF. The CDR3 DNA follows: TGCAGTACCCCCCTGGGGGCTCAGTACTTC.

The sample holds a few counts of this clone. This chain uses TRBV7-3 with TRBJ2-2; D is unclear. CDR3 length: 16 amino acids. V lost 2 bases to trimming and J lost 2 bases, with 12 bases between them. CDR1 and CDR2 from the germline V gene are SGHTA and FQGTGA. The CDR3, as DNA: TGTGCCAGCAGCTTAGGTGTTTCCTCTAACACCGGGGAGCTGTTTTTT. Translated: CASSLGVSSNTGELFF. Variable domain in full (rest from reference TRBV7-3 and TRBJ2-2): GAGVSQTPSNKVTEKGKYVELRCDPISGHTALYWYRQSLGQGPEFLIYFQGTGAADDSGLPNDRFFAVRPEGSVSTLKIQRTERGDSAVYLCASSLGVSSNTGELFFGEGSRLTVL.

This clone showed up just a few times. The chain couples TRBV9 to TRBJ2-1; possibly TRBD1 for D (6 bases). Trimming stripped 0 bases from V and 9 bases from J, with 19 bases between. The CDR3 is made up of 16 amino acids. The germline V gene encodes CDR1 SGDLS and CDR2 YYNGEE. This CDR3 is CASSVGGRMMSGEQFF. The CDR3 region has the DNA TGTGCCAGCAGCGTAGGGGGGCGGATGATGTCTGGTGAGCAGTTCTTC.

The sample holds a few counts of this clone. V is TRBV2 and J is TRBJ1-5; 12 nucleotides match TRBD1. Germline CDR1 SNHLY, CDR2 FYNNEI. After removal of 6 bases from V and 6 bases from J, the junction contained 3 bases not matched to a gene. The CDR3 covers 14 residues. This CDR3 reads CASRGQGAIQPQHF. The CDR3, as DNA: TGTGCCAGCAGGGGACAGGGGGCAATTCAGCCCCAGCATTTT.

This clone was seen a few times. This chain joins TRBV18 and TRBJ2-6; tentative D call: TRBD2 (5 bases). CDR1 KGHSH and CDR2 LQKENI come from the germline V gene. CDR3 length equals 17 residues. V lost 2 bases and J 0 bases, leaving 11 bases between the germline ends. CDR3 amino acids: CASSPSRATSGANVLTF. CDR3 nucleotides: TGTGCCAGCTCACCATCGCGGGCGACCTCTGGGGCCAACGTCCTGACTTTC.

This clone came up a few times. This sequence joins TRBV10-3 and TRBJ2-7, with D hard to call. V dropped 6 bases and J dropped 2 bases, with 14 bases sitting between them. This CDR3 has 14 residues. Germline CDR1 reads ENHRY; CDR2 reads SYGVKD. CDR3 DNA: TGTGCCATCAGCGTTACGGCGACCCCCTACGAGCAGTACTTC. Its translation: CAISVTATPYEQYF.

A few counts support this clone. The chain combines TRBV5-1 with TRBJ1-1; TRBD1 aligns across 7 bases. This CDR3 comprises 14 residues. Germline V gene sequence: CDR1 SGHRS, CDR2 YFSETQ. Trimming removed 0 bases from V and 5 bases from J; junction bases left unmatched: 4. The CDR3 coding sequence is TGCGCCAGCAGCTTGGAAGACAGGGCTACTGAAGCTTTCTTT. Its translation: CASSLEDRATEAFF.